One sample yielded the 17 T cell receptor beta chains listed below, sequenced in a study of vaccination and CD4 T cells after COVID-19. Sample treatment: roughly 11-day PBMC culture with coronavirus spike peptide pools or control peptides (ViraFEST assay). With the Oncomine TCR Beta short-read assay, DNA from cultured CD4+ T cells was sequenced. TCRdb independently ran MiXCR on the PCR reads; one entry per CDR3 protein. The table has some 3,500 distinct CDR3 sequences, over 35% seen once. These TCRs' antigens remain unknown. The sequencing sample was made of CD4+ T cells from blood, cultured in vitro. The source is a human donor who had recovered from COVID-19.

This clonotype has a handful of counts. CDR3 in amino acids: CASSFDGGRQAFF. CDR3 DNA sequence: TGTGCCAGCAGCTTTGATGGGGGGCGACAAGCTTTCTTT. This sequence joins TRBV7-9 and TRBJ1-1, with TRBD1 as a possible D gene (6 bases). V was shortened by 3 bases and J by 9 bases, with 14 bases between the two germline ends. This CDR3 region has 13 residues. Germline CDR1 reads SEHNR; CDR2 reads FQNEAQ (reference sequence).

Only a few counts were recorded for this clonotype. The chain combines TRBV2 with TRBJ1-5; unclear D gene. Germline CDR1 and CDR2: SNHLY and FYNNEI. The CDR3 spans 16 residues. The V end was cut by 4 bases, the J end by 1 base, with 14 bases between. CDR3 in DNA: TGTGCCAGCAGTGGAGGGTCGTTGGTGAGCAATCAGCCCCAGCATTTT. Protein product: CASSGGSLVSNQPQHF.

This clonotype is medium-sized by share. This chain joins TRBV30 and TRBJ1-2; D is unclear. The V and J ends lost 3 bases and 4 bases respectively, with 15 bases between them. The germline V gene has CDR1 GTSNPN and CDR2 SVGIG (reference sequence). The CDR3 length is 14 residues. The DNA of the CDR3 is TGTGCCTGGAGCGTGGCAGAATCAACCTATGGCTACACCTTC. Translated: CAWSVAESTYGYTF.

The chain combines TRBV6-1 with TRBJ1-1; the D is unclear. This CDR3 has 13 amino acids. V was pared by 7 bases and J by 1 base, with 10 bases between. Germline V lookup: CDR1 MNHNS, CDR2 SASEGT. CDR3: CASIRDKNTEAFF. CDR3 sequence (DNA): TGTGCCAGCATCAGAGACAAGAACACTGAAGCTTTCTTT.

The V and J genes are TRBV19 and TRBJ1-5; 8 positions agree with TRBD1. The CDR3 has 14 residues. With V trimmed by 5 bases and J by 6 bases, 6 bases remained unmatched. Germline CDR1 and CDR2: LNHDA and SQIVND (reference sequence). The CDR3 DNA is TGTGCCAGTAGTCTGGACAGGGCCACTCAGCCCCAGCATTTT. This translates into CASSLDRATQPQHF.

The chain employs TRBV15 and TRBJ2-2; D remains unclear. The CDR3 covers 14 residues. Germline CDR1 reads LNHNV; CDR2 reads YYDKDF (reference sequence). The V and J ends lost 6 bases and 1 base respectively, with 9 bases between them. This CDR3 is CATRVEQNTGELFF. The CDR3 DNA reads TGTGCCACCAGGGTTGAGCAGAACACCGGGGAGCTGTTTTTT.

This clonotype occurred a few times. The gene calls are TRBV6-1 and TRBJ1-5; D may be TRBD1 (5 bases). There are 14 residues in the CDR3. V lost 8 bases, J lost 1 base, and 12 bases lay in between. Germline assignment: CDR1 MNHNS and CDR2 SASEGT. The CDR3 spells CASSRGVSNQPQHF. DNA for the CDR3: TGTGCCAGCTCCCGGGGGGTAAGCAATCAGCCCCAGCATTTT.

The genes are TRBV20-1 and TRBJ2-3; 12 bases fit TRBD2. The ends lost 3 bases at V and 5 bases at J; junction bases unmatched: 9. Germline V gene lookup returns CDR1 DFQATT and CDR2 SNEGSKA (reference sequence). The CDR3 sequence is 16 residues long. DNA of the CDR3: TGCAGTGCTAGGCCCGGACTAGCGGGGTACGAAGATACGCAGTATTTT. Translated: CSARPGLAGYEDTQYF.

By its share, this clonotype is medium-sized. The genes are TRBV30 and TRBJ1-6; D not resolved. Per germline, CDR1 GTSNPN and CDR2 SVGIG (reference sequence). The CDR3 has 13 amino acids. Deletions cut 3 bases from V and 2 bases from J, with 5 bases between. The CDR3: CAWRVTYNSPLHF. In DNA, the CDR3 is TGTGCCTGGAGAGTTACCTATAATTCACCCCTCCACTTT.

This clonotype qualifies as medium-sized. The chain has TRBV25-1 and TRBJ1-1; the match to TRBD1 covers 9 bases. J gave up 6 bases and V 3 bases, and 8 bases lay outside the gene matches. Germline CDR1 MGHDK, CDR2 SYGVNS. The length of the CDR3 is 15 residues. CDR3 in amino acids: CASSDIDRGKSEAFF. CDR3 in DNA: TGTGCCAGCAGTGATATCGACAGGGGGAAATCTGAAGCTTTCTTT.

This clonotype has just a few counts. This chain links TRBV5-4 with TRBJ1-2; D is unclear. Per the germline V gene, CDR1 is SGHNT and CDR2 is YYREEE (reference sequence). V was clipped by 6 bases and J by 3 bases, with 15 bases between them. CDR3 size: 14 residues. CDR3 DNA: TGTGCCAGCATGGTACAGTTAGGAGACTATGGCTACACCTTC. It encodes CASMVQLGDYGYTF.

This clonotype was seen more than once but under ten times. V is TRBV19 and J is TRBJ1-2, with D possibly TRBD1 on 5 matching bases. Trimming took off 2 bases at V and 1 base at J, with 14 bases between the two ends. The germline V gene has CDR1 LNHDA and CDR2 SQIVND (reference sequence). The CDR3 extends over 16 amino acids. The CDR3 DNA reads as TGTGCCAGTAGTATACCCGGGACGTTAGATAACTATGGCTACACCTTC. This gives the protein CASSIPGTLDNYGYTF.

The genes are TRBV19 and TRBJ1-6; D may be TRBD1 (5 bases). The CDR3 extends over 14 amino acids. CDR1 is LNHDA and CDR2 is SQIVND in the germline V gene (reference sequence). V lost 3 bases and J 9 bases, leaving 12 bases between the germline ends. The CDR3 nucleotides read TGTGCCAGTAGTATCCCCGGGGGTCGTTCACCCCTCCACTTT. Its protein is CASSIPGGRSPLHF.

The gene calls are TRBV20-1 and TRBJ2-5; 10 bases are shared with TRBD1. CDR1 is DFQATT, CDR2 SNEGSKA, per germline (reference sequence). J lost 2 bases, V lost 7 bases, and 10 bases had no gene match. This CDR3 spans 15 amino acids. CDR3 region: CSVSAPGQGQETQYF. The CDR3 region has the DNA TGCAGTGTAAGCGCGCCGGGACAGGGGCAAGAGACCCAGTACTTC.

The chain combines TRBV11-2 with TRBJ2-7; no clear D. Germline CDR1 is SGHAT and CDR2 is FQNNGV. CDR3 length equals 15 residues. V lost 2 bases, J lost 0 bases, and 11 bases lay in between. The CDR3 loop reads CASSLSSDVSYEQYF. The CDR3 nucleotides are TGTGCCAGCAGCTTAAGTAGTGACGTCTCCTACGAGCAGTACTTC.

The chain has TRBV20-1 and TRBJ1-5; D possibly corresponds to TRBD1 (5 bases). CDR3 size: 15 residues. Per germline, CDR1 DFQATT and CDR2 SNEGSKA (reference sequence). Trimming stripped 1 base from V and 6 bases from J, with 16 bases between. The CDR3 region is CSARVGAGHSQPQHF. CDR3 nucleotide sequence: TGCAGTGCTAGAGTAGGTGCGGGGCACAGTCAGCCCCAGCATTTT.

This clonotype was found once. V is TRBV2 and J is TRBJ2-2, with TRBD1 identical over 9 bases. V shed 5 bases, J shed 1 base, and the junction held 5 bases outside the gene matches. The CDR3 sequence is 16 residues long. Germline lookup yields CDR1 SNHLY and CDR2 FYNNEI. CDR3 region: CASSIQGAKNTGELFF. CDR3 sequence (DNA): TGTGCCAGCAGTATACAGGGGGCTAAGAACACCGGGGAGCTGTTTTTT.